This is a list of T cell receptor beta chains from one sample in a study of identical twins. Via MiXCR, TCRdb re-called the 5' RACE reads, giving one row per CDR3 protein. The sample yields hundreds of thousands of distinct CDR3 sequences, approximately 18% seen once. The sample was also linked to a second study, of T cells expressing NK-cell markers.

Sequences were obtained from PBMCs. These TCRs come from a woman aged 18-29 years in good health. The CDR3 runs from the conserved cysteine through the conserved F or W. Each record gives: V gene, CDR3 length, clone size, D gene, J gene, CDR3 DNA, CDR3 protein. The D gene is left open where the match is weak. The size field is filled for only some rows; it gives once, few, many or a size class.

>TRBV4-1|15|few|-|TRBJ1-4
TGCGCCAGCAGCCAAGATAGGGACATCAGGGAAAAACTGTTTTTT
CASSQDRDIREKLFF
>TRBV10-3|13|few|TRBD1|TRBJ1-1
TGTGCCATCAACAGGGGAACGAACACTGAAGCTTTCTTT
CAINRGTNTEAFF
>TRBV20-1|12|few|-|TRBJ1-4
TGCAGTGTAGATGCAACTAATGAAAAACTGTTTTTT
CSVDATNEKLFF
>TRBV12-3/TRBV12-4|14|few|TRBD1|TRBJ2-2
TGTGCCAGCAACAGGGGCTCGAACACCGGGGAGCTGTTTTTT
CASNRGSNTGELFF
>TRBV5-1|13|few|TRBD1|TRBJ1-2
TGCGCCAGCAGCTGGGGGACAGGGGATGGCTACACCTTC
CASSWGTGDGYTF
>TRBV4-3|14|few|-|TRBJ2-3
TGCGCCAGCAGCCAAGATTTAACTGCAGATACGCAGTATTTT
CASSQDLTADTQYF
>TRBV20-1|14|few|TRBD1|TRBJ1-2
TGCAGTGCTAGAGATCCAGGACAGGGAGGCGGCTACACCTTC
CSARDPGQGGGYTF
>TRBV6-1|13|-|TRBD1|TRBJ1-2
TGTGCCAGCAGGGAGACAGGGGGCAGAGGCTACACCTTC
CASRETGGRGYTF
>TRBV12-3/TRBV12-4|14|-|-|TRBJ1-2
TGTGCCAGCAGCCCTGACAGAGGCCTCTATGGCTACACCTTC
CASSPDRGLYGYTF
>TRBV12-3/TRBV12-4|15|-|TRBD2|TRBJ2-3
TGTGCCAGCAGCTCTACAGCGGGAGGGGCAGATACGCAGTATTTT
CASSSTAGGADTQYF
>TRBV10-3|13|-|-|TRBJ1-1
TGCGCCATCAGTGGGGGACAGAACACTGAAGCTTTCTTT
CAISGGQNTEAFF
>TRBV5-5|15|-|-|TRBJ2-7
TGTGCCAGCAGTCCCGGGACCAACTTCCCAGACGAGCAGTACTTC
CASSPGTNFPDEQYF
>TRBV12-3/TRBV12-4|14|-|-|TRBJ1-4
TGTGCCAGCAGTCCCCAGTGGGGGGGGGAAAAACTGTTTTTT
CASSPQWGGEKLFF
>TRBV4-3|15|few|-|TRBJ1-1
TGCGCCAGCAGCCAAGGCGCGCTACTGAACACTGAAGCTTTCTTT
CASSQGALLNTEAFF
>TRBV5-8|16|-|-|TRBJ2-7
TGTGCCAGCAGCCCCTTATTGATAGCGTGGGCGTACGAGCAGTACTTC
CASSPLLIAWAYEQYF
>TRBV5-8|15|few|TRBD1|TRBJ2-5
TGTGCCAGCAGCCGACAGGGGGCTCTTGGAGAGACCCAGTACTTC
CASSRQGALGETQYF
>TRBV12-3/TRBV12-4|12|-|-|TRBJ2-3
TGTGCCAGCAGGTCTAGCTCAGATACGCAGTATTTT
CASRSSSDTQYF
>TRBV9|14|-|-|TRBJ1-5
TGTGCCAGCAGCGTAGACGGGGGAGATCAGCCCCAGCATTTT
CASSVDGGDQPQHF
>TRBV5-1|15|few|-|TRBJ2-3
TGCGCCAGCAGCTTGGAGCAGGATGGGGTAGATACGCAGTATTTT
CASSLEQDGVDTQYF
>TRBV20-1|13|-|-|TRBJ1-1
TGCAGTGCTAGTCCCAGGGTGGAGACTGAAGCTTTCTTT
CSASPRVETEAFF